This note documents a single T cell receptor (beta chain) sequence. Its specificity is unknown. The junction departs from the called germline gene at one end, perhaps through a read error. Other DNA variants within this sample encode the same CDR3. Clones were sequenced by immunoSEQ multiplex PCR, and TCRdb holds only the in-frame ones, with some missing. The sample includes nearly 7,000 clones, about 78% seen only once; the top ten take around 6%. The CDR3 is 14 amino acids. The germline V gene has CDR1 MNHEY and CDR2 SVGAGI. This sample was taken from a study of coeliac disease. Study details: Refractory type I patients had no gluten-free diet response for over 12 months.

Study observations and caveats: Intraepithelial and lamina propria fractions were not highly pure, so cross-contamination was possible.

Sequencing was performed on lamina propria lymphocytes from the gut. The chain employs TRBV6-5 and TRBJ1-1; possible D gene TRBD1, 6 bases. This sequence was found in a man younger than 40 with celiac disease. The CDR3 spells CASSYGGANTKAFF. For the CDR3, the DNA is TGTGCCAGCAGTTACGGGGGGGCTAACACTAAAGCTTTCTTT.